The entry that follows covers one TCR beta chain sequence. What it recognizes is unknown. The CDR3 consists of 15 residues. CDR1 is SGHTS, CDR2 YDEGEE, per germline. Germline trimming cut 3 bases from V and 8 bases from J; bases unmatched to any gene: 8. The repertoire was sequenced with immunoSEQ multiplex PCR; TCRdb's copy has only in-frame clones and lacks some. In the table there are about 38,000 clones, around 82% of which are singletons. The data stem from a study of OX40 agonist ivuxolimab in advanced cancers. Whole-study results and caveats: Expanded clones were, on average, more numerous in CD8+ T cells than in CD4+.

The gene calls are TRBV5-8 and TRBJ2-1; TRBD2 matches at 10 bases. This TCR was recovered from an adult with an advanced solid tumor such as melanoma, head and neck, liver or kidney cancer. The sample in question was CD4+ or CD8+ T cells sorted from blood, obtained in a trial of the OX40 agonist ivuxolimab. CDR3 sequence: CASSYKREGRDEQFF. CDR3 bases: TGTGCCAGCAGCTACAAGCGGGAGGGCCGAGATGAGCAGTTCTTC.